The 12 T cell receptor beta chains below were found in one sample sequenced in a study of blood T cell repertoires in COVID-19. Generated by immunoSEQ multiplex PCR, the TCRdb table keeps only in-frame clones and is missing some. The table lists about 140,000 clones, about 88% of them singletons, with 2.5% to 3% in the top ten. The sequenced sample was peripheral blood. The source of these receptors is a human donor with COVID-19, enrolled during active disease. The donor label of this sample is uncertain.

V and J are TRBV5-1 and TRBJ1-1, with D perhaps matching TRBD1 (5 bases). V shed 4 bases and J shed 6 bases, with 16 bases lying between them. CDR1 and CDR2 (germline): SGHRS, YFSETQ. The CDR3 is made up of 14 amino acids. The CDR3 DNA is TGCGCCAGCAGCGCCAGGGCGGTCGAGTCTGAAGCTTTCTTT. Translation: CASSARAVESEAFF. Based on the CDR3 plus reference TRBV5-1 and TRBJ1-1, the full variable domain is KAGVTQTPRYLIKTRGQQVTLSCSPISGHRSVSWYQQTPGQGLQFLFEYFSETQRNKGNFPGRFSGRQFSNSRSEMNVSTLELGDSALYLCASSARAVESEAFFGQGTRLTVV.

The chain combines TRBV7-8 with TRBJ1-6; no firm D call. The V end was cut by 6 bases, the J end by 10 bases, with 16 bases between. Germline V gene sequence: CDR1 SGHVS, CDR2 FQNEAQ. The CDR3 extends over 14 amino acids. In DNA form, the CDR3 reads TGTGCCAGCAGGACGTCAGGCACCGTGTCACCCCTCCACTTT. This translates into CASRTSGTVSPLHF.

The chain employs TRBV11-2 and TRBJ1-6, with D possibly TRBD1 on 5 matching bases. CDR3 length equals 16 residues. Germline lookup yields CDR1 SGHAT and CDR2 FQNNGV. With 6 bases removed from V and 0 bases from J, the gap between germline ends came to 12 bases. The DNA for the CDR3 is TGTGCCAGCAGTCCCGACAGCCGCTCCTATAATTCACCCCTCCACTTT. As protein: CASSPDSRSYNSPLHF.

The genes are TRBV6-5 and TRBJ2-3; 7 bases map to TRBD1. This CDR3 contains 14 residues. The V gene end was trimmed by 6 bases and the J gene end by 0 bases; junction bases not matched to a gene: 3. Germline CDR1 reads MNHEY; CDR2 reads SVGAGI. CDR3 loop: CASRPGQSTDTQYF. The CDR3 region has the DNA TGTGCCAGCAGACCGGGACAGAGCACAGATACGCAGTATTTT.

The chain couples TRBV4-1 to TRBJ2-1; 9 bases are a match to TRBD2. The CDR3 totals 19 residues. The V gene's germline CDR1 is MGHRA and CDR2 YSYEKL. V lost 0 bases and J lost 2; bases outside the gene matches: 11. CDR3 in amino acids: CASSQDPVPSSGTYNEQFF. The CDR3 DNA reads as TGCGCCAGCAGCCAAGATCCCGTGCCATCTAGCGGGACCTACAATGAGCAGTTCTTC.

The chain recombines TRBV5-1 with TRBJ2-1; 8 bases match TRBD2. The CDR3 length is 15 residues. Germline V CDR1 and CDR2: SGHRS, YFSETQ. The trim removed 0 bases at V and 5 bases at J, leaving 4 bases unmatched. This CDR3 reads CASSLGGGYNNEQFF. As DNA, the CDR3 is TGCGCCAGCAGCTTGGGCGGGGGGTATAACAATGAGCAGTTCTTC.

V and J are TRBV5-6 and TRBJ1-2; D possibly corresponds to TRBD1 (6 bases). V shed 2 bases and J shed 6 bases, with 14 bases lying between them. CDR3 length: 14 amino acids. CDR1 SGHDT and CDR2 YYEEEE come from the germline V gene. The CDR3 nucleotides read TGTGCCAGCAGCTTAGGGGGGGCATCCCATGGCTACACCTTC. It is translated as CASSLGGASHGYTF.

This sequence joins TRBV15 and TRBJ1-4; 7 bases align to TRBD1. The CDR3 is 15 residues long. Per germline, CDR1 LNHNV and CDR2 YYDKDF (reference sequence). V was pared by 5 bases and J by 7 bases, with 10 bases of the junction left unmatched. This CDR3 reads CATSGGQPDSEKLFF. In nucleotides, the CDR3 is TGTGCCACCAGCGGGGGACAGCCCGATTCTGAAAAACTGTTTTTT.

The chain recombines TRBV6-1 with TRBJ1-3; 8 bases line up with TRBD1. Germline CDR1 and CDR2: MNHNS and SASEGT. The CDR3 length is 13 residues. The J segment lost 1 base and the V segment lost 9 bases, leaving 2 bases of the junction unmatched. The CDR3, as DNA: TGTGCCAGTCGACAGGGGTCTGGAAACACCATATATTTT. Translating gives CASRQGSGNTIYF.

The chain links TRBV3-1 (or the pseudogene TRBV3-2) to TRBJ1-2, with D hard to call. The CDR3 is made up of 12 amino acids. V lost 2 bases and J lost 8, with 9 bases in between. Germline V CDR1 and CDR2: LGHDT, YNNKEL (reference sequence). The CDR3 region has the DNA TGTGCCAGCAGCCAACATGGAGCAGGCTACACCTTC. Translated, it gives CASSQHGAGYTF.

This sequence joins TRBV6-1 and TRBJ2-5; 10 nucleotides match TRBD2. The CDR3 spans 16 residues. Per germline, CDR1 MNHNS and CDR2 SASEGT. V was pared by 3 bases and J by 5 bases, with 9 bases of the junction left unmatched. CDR3 in DNA: TGTGCCAGCAGTGATCGCGAGGCTAGCGGGAGTGAGACCCAGTACTTC. Amino acid sequence: CASSDREASGSETQYF.

The sample holds a few counts of this clone. The V call is TRBV5-1, the J call TRBJ1-1; tentatively, D is TRBD1 (5 bases). Trimming removed 1 base from V and 7 bases from J, with 14 bases in between. This CDR3 is 14 amino acids long. Germline lookup yields CDR1 SGHRS and CDR2 YFSETQ. As DNA, the CDR3 is TGCGCCAGCAGCTTGAAGGCAGGGCCACATGAAGCTTTCTTT. Its translation is CASSLKAGPHEAFF.